Below are 28 T cell receptor beta chains sequenced from a single sample in a study of blood T cell repertoires in COVID-19. Profiled with immunoSEQ multiplex PCR; TCRdb holds only in-frame clones, not every one. Here the sample spans hundreds of thousands of clones, around nine tenths being singletons. Material for sequencing was PBMCs or T cells enriched from blood (not recorded which). The receptors shown here come from a woman aged 18-29 years with acute COVID-19.

The rearrangement uses TRBV29-1 and TRBJ2-7; D is ambiguous. CDR1 is SQVTM and CDR2 is ANQGSEA in the germline V gene. This CDR3 contains 12 residues. Trimming took off 1 base at V and 2 bases at J, with 6 bases between the two ends. The CDR3 sequence is CSVEVNPYEQYF. The CDR3 DNA follows: TGCAGCGTTGAAGTTAATCCCTACGAGCAGTACTTC.

The gene calls are TRBV27 and TRBJ1-5; D possibly corresponds to TRBD1 (5 bases). The CDR3 extends over 15 amino acids. CDR1 is MNHEY, CDR2 SMNVEV, per germline (reference sequence). V was pared by 2 bases and J by 2 bases, with 10 bases between. The CDR3 DNA is TGTGCCAGCAGTTTACAGGGAACAGGCAATCAGCCCCAGCATTTT. Translation gives CASSLQGTGNQPQHF.

CDR3: CASSFTPSTNEKLFF. Here the CDR3 DNA reads TGTGCCAGCAGCTTTACCCCAAGCACTAATGAAAAACTGTTTTTT. The chain employs TRBV7-8 and TRBJ1-4; D is unresolved. V shed 3 bases and J shed 2 bases, with 10 bases lying between them. From germline, CDR1 is SGHVS and CDR2 FQNEAQ. This CDR3 is built from 15 residues.

The rearrangement links TRBV14 to TRBJ2-7; D is possibly TRBD2 (5 bases). This CDR3 is 13 amino acids long. Germline loops: CDR1 SGHDN, CDR2 FVKESK. V lost 4 bases, J lost 4 bases, and 11 bases lay in between. The CDR3 here is CASSRLTPYEQYF. The CDR3 DNA reads TGTGCCAGCAGCCGACTAACTCCATACGAGCAGTACTTC.

The rearrangement uses TRBV7-8 and TRBJ1-3; D possibly corresponds to TRBD1 (5 bases). This CDR3 region has 14 residues. Trimming pared 3 bases from V and 2 bases from J, leaving 8 bases between. Germline lookup yields CDR1 SGHVS and CDR2 FQNEAQ. The CDR3 bases are TGTGCCAGCAGCTTCTGGGGCACTGGAAACACCATATATTTT. Amino acid sequence: CASSFWGTGNTIYF.

V is TRBV15 and J is TRBJ2-3; 9 bases align to TRBD1. V dropped 5 bases and J dropped 7; count of bases not matched to a gene: 7. CDR3 size: 14 residues. The germline CDR1 and CDR2 sequences are LNHNV and YYDKDF (reference sequence). CDR3 sequence: CATSGDRGFHTQYF. The CDR3 DNA follows: TGTGCCACCAGCGGCGACAGGGGGTTCCATACGCAGTATTTT.

The CDR3 is CATSGLWGATNEKLFF. In DNA, the CDR3 is TGTGCCACCTCGGGGTTGTGGGGGGCAACTAATGAAAAACTGTTTTTT. The gene calls are TRBV28 and TRBJ1-4; D might be TRBD1 (5 bases). This CDR3 region has 16 residues. With 10 bases removed from V and 0 bases from J, the gap between germline ends came to 18 bases. The germline CDR1 and CDR2 sequences are MDHEN and SYDVKM.

This clone was counted a few times. The chain uses TRBV20-1 and TRBJ2-4; tentatively, D is TRBD1 (6 bases). The V end lost 3 bases, the J end lost 0 bases, and 12 bases lay between the germline ends. This CDR3 contains 15 residues. Germline assignment: CDR1 DFQATT and CDR2 SNEGSKA (reference sequence). CDR3 in amino acids: CSASWGQLAKNIQYF. DNA of the CDR3: TGCAGTGCTAGTTGGGGACAACTAGCCAAAAACATTCAGTACTTC.

The chain has TRBV19 and TRBJ1-5, with 8 bases identical to TRBD1. The junction had 16 bases not matched to a gene; V was cut back by 5 bases and J by 7 bases. Germline CDR1 is LNHDA and CDR2 is SQIVND (reference sequence). This CDR3 is 17 amino acids long. CDR3 loop: CASSATGEGPSLQPQHF. In nucleotides, the CDR3 is TGTGCCAGTAGTGCGACAGGGGAAGGGCCTTCTCTGCAGCCCCAGCATTTT.

V gene TRBV25-1 combines with J gene TRBJ1-2; possible D gene TRBD1, 5 bases. There are 15 residues in the CDR3. Between the trimmed V and J ends, which lost 4 bases and 1 base, there was a span of 13 bases. CDR1 and CDR2 from the germline V gene are MGHDK and SYGVNS. The CDR3: CASSAFDRLNYGYTF. The CDR3 region has the DNA TGTGCCAGCAGTGCGTTCGACAGACTTAACTATGGCTACACCTTC.

A single count supports this clone. Here the CDR3 DNA reads TGTGCCAGCAGTCCTACCCCGGACAGAAACTATGGCTACACCTTC. Amino acids: CASSPTPDRNYGYTF. The chain carries TRBV27 and TRBJ1-2; D is possibly TRBD1 (6 bases). Trimming left V 5 bases short and J 2 bases short, with 15 bases between. Germline assignment: CDR1 MNHEY and CDR2 SMNVEV (reference sequence). CDR3 size: 15 residues.

V and J are TRBV18 and TRBJ2-5, with 10 bases fitting TRBD1. V shed 4 bases and J 5 bases; nucleotides not matched to a gene: 13. This CDR3 spans 17 amino acids. The germline gives CDR1 KGHSH, CDR2 LQKENI. CDR3 sequence: CASSLNRKGTGVETQYF. Written as DNA, the CDR3 is TGTGCCAGCTCACTAAACCGAAAAGGGACAGGGGTGGAGACCCAGTACTTC.

This clone came up once. This chain connects TRBV4-1 to TRBJ2-3; the D gene is possibly TRBD2 (5 bases). CDR1 is MGHRA, CDR2 YSYEKL, per germline. V was clipped by 0 bases and J by 9 bases, with 16 bases between them. This CDR3 is built from 15 residues. Here the CDR3 reads CASSQEFRGEETQYF. The CDR3 DNA sequence: TGCGCCAGCAGCCAAGAATTCCGGGGAGAGGAGACGCAGTATTTT.

Written as DNA, the CDR3 is TGCGCCAGCAGCCAAGAAAGAGCGGGAGGAACCTACAATGAGCAGTTCTTC. Translating it yields CASSQERAGGTYNEQFF. This sequence joins TRBV4-1 and TRBJ2-1, with TRBD2 identical over 9 bases. CDR1 and CDR2 (germline): MGHRA, YSYEKL. V lost 0 bases, J lost 2 bases, and 5 bases stayed unmatched. The CDR3 runs to 17 residues.

V usage is TRBV7-2 and J usage is TRBJ1-2, with D tentatively TRBD1 (5 bases). Trimming pared 2 bases from V and 3 bases from J, leaving 7 bases between. CDR3 size: 13 residues. Germline V gene data show CDR1 as SGHTA and CDR2 as FQGNSA. The CDR3 DNA reads TGTGCCAGCAGCTTACAGGGTTACTATGGCTACACCTTC. It translates to CASSLQGYYGYTF.

V gene TRBV28 combines with J gene TRBJ2-7; 8 nucleotides match TRBD2. CDR3 length equals 14 residues. From germline, CDR1 is MDHEN and CDR2 SYDVKM. The V gene end was trimmed by 7 bases and the J gene end by 2 bases; junction bases not matched to a gene: 7. The DNA of the CDR3 is TGTGCCAGCACCCGGACTAGCTACACCTACGAGCAGTACTTC. This gives the protein CASTRTSYTYEQYF.

The genes are TRBV20-1 and TRBJ2-1; 10 nucleotides align to TRBD2. The CDR3 is made up of 15 amino acids. The V gene end was trimmed by 3 bases and the J gene end by 7 bases; junction bases not matched to a gene: 9. Germline CDR1 is DFQATT and CDR2 is SNEGSKA (reference sequence). The CDR3 protein is CSASRLAGAGNEQFF. Written as DNA, the CDR3 is TGCAGTGCTAGTCGCCTAGCGGGGGCAGGGAATGAGCAGTTCTTC.

The chain couples TRBV28 to TRBJ2-4; TRBD2 is a possible D gene (5 bases). The length of the CDR3 is 14 residues. The V gene's germline CDR1 is MDHEN and CDR2 SYDVKM. V was clipped by 3 bases and J by 1 base, with 7 bases between them. CDR3 region: CASSFRGAKNIQYF. CDR3 DNA sequence: TGTGCCAGCAGTTTCAGAGGGGCCAAAAACATTCAGTACTTC.

This chain joins TRBV6-2 or TRBV6-3 and TRBJ1-1; 7 bases fit TRBD1. Looked up from germline, CDR1 is MNHEY and CDR2 is SVGEGT. The V and J ends lost 3 bases and 5 bases, in that order; junction bases with no gene match: 12. The CDR3 is 16 residues long. CDR3 loop: CASSYRTGAPWTEAFF. As DNA, the CDR3 is TGTGCCAGCAGTTATCGAACAGGGGCGCCGTGGACTGAAGCTTTCTTT.

The J gene is TRBJ2-1, the V gene TRBV28; 8 bases fit TRBD2. The CDR3 has 15 residues. Trimming removed 9 bases from V and 9 bases from J; junction bases left unmatched: 16. Germline V CDR1 and CDR2: MDHEN, SYDVKM. The chain's CDR3 is CASLKAGELRVEQFF. DNA of the CDR3: TGTGCCAGTTTGAAAGCGGGAGAATTGCGGGTTGAGCAGTTCTTC.

The chain carries TRBV29-1 and TRBJ1-2; D is perhaps TRBD1 (6 bases). The germline V and J ends were trimmed by 1 base and 0 bases, with 9 bases remaining between them. The CDR3 runs to 14 residues. Per germline, CDR1 SQVTM and CDR2 ANQGSEA. CDR3 sequence: CSVEGDRTNYGYTF. For the CDR3, the DNA is TGCAGCGTTGAAGGAGACAGGACTAACTATGGCTACACCTTC.

This clone came up once. The chain joins TRBV15 to TRBJ1-1, with TRBD1 as a possible D gene (6 bases). Germline CDR1 LNHNV, CDR2 YYDKDF (reference sequence). V shed 5 bases and J shed 3 bases, with 16 bases lying between them. This CDR3 has 15 amino acids. CDR3 coding DNA: TGTGCCACCAGCGCCGACAGGTCCCCTTACACTGAAGCTTTCTTT. Translated, it gives CATSADRSPYTEAFF. The variable domain in full, with the rest retrieved from reference TRBV15 and TRBJ1-1, is DAMVIQNPRYQVTQFGKPVTLSCSQTLNHNVMYWYQQKSSQAPKLLFHYYDKDFNNEADTPDNFQSRRPNTSFCFLDIRSPGLGDTAMYLCATSADRSPYTEAFFGQGTRLTVV.

This clone was observed once. The rearrangement joins TRBV11-3 to TRBJ2-1; the D is unclear. Germline values: CDR1 SGHNT, CDR2 YENEEA. The CDR3 extends over 12 amino acids. V lost 0 bases and J lost 6, with 3 bases in between. As DNA, the CDR3 is TGTGCCAGCAGCTTAGATAGCAATGAGCAGTTCTTC. Translation: CASSLDSNEQFF.

Remarks on this clone: This sample also contains other DNA sequences that code for the same CDR3. The chain is built from TRBV7-9 and TRBJ2-3; perhaps TRBD1 as D (6 bases). Germline values: CDR1 SEHNR, CDR2 FQNEAQ (reference sequence). There are 14 residues in the CDR3. V lost 3 bases to trimming and J lost 4 bases, with 11 bases between them. The CDR3, as DNA: TGTGCCAGCAGCTTGGGGCAGGGGTCAGATACGCAGTATTTT. It specifies CASSLGQGSDTQYF.

This sequence joins TRBV27 and TRBJ2-1; unclear D gene. Trimming removed 4 bases from V and 2 bases from J, with 12 bases in between. Germline V gene data show CDR1 as MNHEY and CDR2 as SMNVEV (reference sequence). This CDR3 region has 15 residues. This chain's CDR3 is CASSSLRGTYNEQFF. CDR3 DNA sequence: TGTGCCAGCAGTTCTCTCCGCGGCACCTACAATGAGCAGTTCTTC.

CDR3 region: CASSRGTDTQYF. CDR3 in DNA: TGTGCCAGCAGTAGAGGCACAGATACGCAGTATTTT. This rearrangement joins TRBV12-3 or TRBV12-4 to TRBJ2-3; no firm D call. V shed 5 bases and J shed 1 base, with 4 bases lying between them. The CDR3 is 12 amino acids.

The chain is built from TRBV7-2 and TRBJ2-1; unclear D gene. Germline CDR1 SGHTA, CDR2 FQGNSA. This CDR3 is 14 amino acids long. V lost 1 base and J lost 0, with 4 bases in between. CDR3 in DNA: TGTGCCAGCAGCTTAGACTACTCCTACAATGAGCAGTTCTTC. This translates into CASSLDYSYNEQFF.

The chain carries TRBV11-2 and TRBJ2-7; D is unclear. CDR3 length: 12 residues. Per the germline V gene, CDR1 is SGHAT and CDR2 is FQNNGV. Trimming cost V 6 bases and J 3 bases, with 9 bases left between them. The CDR3 coding sequence is TGTGCCAGCAGATCTGAGAGCTACGAGCAGTACTTC. Translating gives CASRSESYEQYF.